This is a list of T cell receptor beta chains from one sample in a study of cytomegalovirus exposure and HLA in healthy donors. This table comes from immunoSEQ multiplex PCR, and its TCRdb copy is limited to in-frame clones, with some not included. This sample yields some 110,000 clones, of which around 80% are seen a single time; 2.1% belongs to the top ten. Sequencing was done on a sample of PBMCs. All receptors derive from a young man in good health and CMV-seronegative. Each CDR3 is given with its conserved first and last residue. Fields, in order: J gene, V gene, D gene, clone size, CDR3 DNA, CDR3 protein. D genes are given only for firm matches. Clone size is stated in some rows and not others, as once, few, many or a class when expanded.

TRBJ2-7,TRBV2,-,few,TGTGCCAGCGGGGCCGACTCCTACGAGCAGTACTTC,CASGADSYEQYF
TRBJ1-4,TRBV18,-,-,TGTGCCAGCTCACCGCGGACTCATGAAAAACTGTTTTTT,CASSPRTHEKLFF
TRBJ2-5,TRBV7-7,-,-,TGTGCCAGCAGCTTAAATGAAGGAGTTGAGACCCAGTACTTC,CASSLNEGVETQYF
TRBJ1-1,TRBV5-1,TRBD1,-,TGCGCCAGCAAACCCGGGACAGGGGTCACTGAAGCTTTCTTT,CASKPGTGVTEAFF
TRBJ1-5,TRBV2,TRBD1,-,TGTGCCAGCAGTGAACGGACAGGCGGGGTAAGCAATCAGCCCCAGCATTTT,CASSERTGGVSNQPQHF
TRBJ2-2,TRBV18,-,-,TGTGCCAGCTCACCGTTACAAACACCCGGGGAGCTGTTTTTT,CASSPLQTPGELFF
TRBJ1-3,TRBV7-9,-,once,TGTGCCAGCAGCTTAGCCAATCCGGGCACCATATATTTT,CASSLANPGTIYF
TRBJ1-2,TRBV7-9,-,-,TGTGCCAGCAGCCCTCTTTTTGGCTACACCTTC,CASSPLFGYTF
TRBJ2-1,TRBV2,-,-,TGTGCCAGCGGGGGGGCGAACAATGAGCAGTTCTTC,CASGGANNEQFF
TRBJ2-7,TRBV28,-,-,TGTGCCAGCAGTACTCCCGACACCTACGAGCAGTACTTC,CASSTPDTYEQYF
TRBJ2-2,TRBV15,TRBD1,-,TGTGCCACCAGCAGAGACGGGACAGGGGGCACCGGGGAGCTGTTTTTT,CATSRDGTGGTGELFF
TRBJ1-2,TRBV18,TRBD1,few,TGTGCCAGCTCACTCTCCGGGACAGGGAACTATGGCTACACCTTC,CASSLSGTGNYGYTF
TRBJ2-3,TRBV5-1,-,-,TGCGCCAGCAGCTCGACAGGGAGGGATACGCAGTATTTT,CASSSTGRDTQYF
TRBJ2-3,TRBV5-4,TRBD2,-,TGTGCCAGCAGCTTGCGCCGGGAGGGCACAGATACGCAGTATTTT,CASSLRREGTDTQYF
TRBJ1-1,TRBV5-1,TRBD1,-,TGCGCCAGCAGCAGTGCCGGACAGGGGACCACTGAAGCTTTCTTT,CASSSAGQGTTEAFF
TRBJ2-4,TRBV6-5,-,-,TGTGCCAGCAGTCTACAGGGCGGCAAAAACAGTCAGTACTTC,CASSLQGGKNSQYF
TRBJ2-7,TRBV6-5,TRBD1,-,TGTGCCAGCAGTTACCTGGGGACAGGGGTCCACGAGCAGTACTTC,CASSYLGTGVHEQYF
TRBJ1-6,TRBV5-6,-,-,TGTGCCAGCAGCTTCCTCAATTCACCCCTCCACTTT,CASSFLNSPLHF
TRBJ1-2,TRBV18,-,-,TGTGCCAGCTCACCAGGGGCGGAACAGAATGGCTACACCTTC,CASSPGAEQNGYTF
TRBJ2-3,TRBV18,-,-,TGTGCCAGCTCATCCCCAGCTAGCATGGCAGATACGCAGTATTTT,CASSSPASMADTQYF
TRBJ2-7,TRBV7-8,TRBD1,-,TGTGCCAGCAGCCCGGGGACAGGGGAATCGAACGAGCAGTACTTC,CASSPGTGESNEQYF
TRBJ2-7,TRBV25-1,-,-,TGTGCCAGCAGTTACAGCTACGAGCAGTACTTC,CASSYSYEQYF
TRBJ2-1,TRBV5-1,-,-,TGCGCCAGCAGCTTGTTAACGGCGCGAGGCTCCTACAATGAGCAGTTCTTC,CASSLLTARGSYNEQFF
TRBJ1-2,TRBV5-8,-,-,TGTGCCAGCAGGCCCGGGCGGAGGGTCGACTATGGCTACACCTTC,CASRPGRRVDYGYTF